This TCR beta chain was observed in a study of control samples from healthy donors and cancer patients. Sequencing was performed with immunoSEQ multiplex PCR; in TCRdb, only in-frame clones are kept and a portion is missing. The sample holds about 250,000 clones, 82% seen once. The CDR3 length is 14 residues. In germline, CDR1 is SGHVS, CDR2 FQNEAQ. V trimming: 1 base; J trimming: 8 bases; junction bases outside the gene matches: 3. This clone was found a few times. The clonotype comes from a woman aged 60 to 75 with lung cancer. Sequenced input: PBMCs. The gene calls are TRBV7-8 and TRBJ1-3; 9 bases line up with TRBD1. The CDR3 sequence: CASSLGGQGYTIYF. The CDR3 DNA follows: TGTGCCAGCAGCTTAGGGGGACAGGGCTACACCATATATTTT.